This is a list of T cell receptor beta chains from one sample in a study of shared clonotypes between healthy human individuals. Method: immunoSEQ multiplex PCR; TCRdb's copy keeps in-frame clones and lacks some. The sample has more than 2,000,000 clones; more than 85% are singletons. Sequencing was done on a sample of naive CD4+ T cells from PBMCs. These receptor sequences come from a man aged 18 to 29 in good health. Some clones in this sample may be carry-over from other donors' samples. CDR3s include the opening cysteine and the closing phenylalanine or tryptophan. The D gene is left open where the match is weak. Part of the rows lack a size; the others show once, few, many or a class for expanded clones.

D gene,clone size,J gene,V gene,CDR3 DNA,CDR3 protein
NA,NA,TRBJ1-5,TRBV2,TGTGCCAGTAGCAGACACAATCAGCCCCAGCATTTT,CASSRHNQPQHF
TRBD1,NA,TRBJ1-5,TRBV19,TGTGCCAGTAGTGGGGGACAGGGGGAGAGCAATCAGCCCCAGCATTTT,CASSGGQGESNQPQHF
NA,NA,TRBJ2-7,TRBV7-3,TGTGCCAGCAGCTTAGGTCAGGGTACACTCTACGAGCAGTACTTC,CASSLGQGTLYEQYF
NA,NA,TRBJ2-6,TRBV6-5,TGTGCCAGCAGTTACGCACCTTCTCCGGCCAACGTCCTGACTTTC,CASSYAPSPANVLTF
NA,NA,TRBJ1-1,TRBV5-4,TGTGCCAGCAGCTTTGCCCTGAACACTGAAGCTTTCTTT,CASSFALNTEAFF
TRBD1,NA,TRBJ2-6,TRBV6-1,TGTGCCAGCAGTGAAAGACAGGGGGTCTCTGGGGCCAACGTCCTGACTTTC,CASSERQGVSGANVLTF
NA,few,TRBJ2-1,TRBV5-1,TGCGCCAGCAGCTCATCCGGGACCTGGGGAAGTGTTCGAGAGCAGTTCTTC,CASSSSGTWGSVREQFF
TRBD1,NA,TRBJ2-3,TRBV7-3,TGTGCCAGCAGCTTACGGGGACAGGGGAACACAGATACGCAGTATTTT,CASSLRGQGNTDTQYF
NA,NA,TRBJ2-7,TRBV19,TGTGCCAGTAGCCCCTTAAGTCCTGGGCGGGACAGACTAAACTACGAGCAGTACTTC,CASSPLSPGRDRLNYEQYF
NA,NA,TRBJ1-2,TRBV7-8,TGTGCCAGCAGCTTATCCAGGGAGGGTGGCTACACCTTC,CASSLSREGGYTF
NA,NA,TRBJ1-4,TRBV25-1,TGTGCCAGCAGTGAATGGGGGGCAGTAAATGAAAAACTGTTTTTT,CASSEWGAVNEKLFF
TRBD2,NA,TRBJ2-1,TRBV15,TGTGCCACCAGCAGGCCTAGCGGGTACTACAATGAGCAGTTCTTC,CATSRPSGYYNEQFF
NA,NA,TRBJ2-2,TRBV5-1,TGCGCCAGCAGCTTGGAGGGAGGTCGGGGAGCGAACACCGGGGAGCTGTTTTTT,CASSLEGGRGANTGELFF
NA,NA,TRBJ2-2,TRBV7-9,TGTGCCAGACGGCCCCCCTCGAACACCGGGGAGCTGTTTTTT,CARRPPSNTGELFF
NA,NA,TRBJ2-3,TRBV6-5,TGTGCCAGCAGCCAAAAGCGAGCCACAGATACGCAGTATTTT,CASSQKRATDTQYF
NA,NA,TRBJ2-2,TRBV27,TGTGCCAGCAGCCCCAGACACACCGGGGAGCTGTTTTTT,CASSPRHTGELFF
NA,NA,TRBJ2-7,TRBV20-1,TGCAGTGCTCTCATAGTGGGCGAGCAGTACTTC,CSALIVGEQYF
NA,NA,TRBJ1-3,TRBV15,TGTGCCACCAGCAGAGATAAGGCTTCTGGAAACACCATATATTTT,CATSRDKASGNTIYF
NA,NA,TRBJ2-7,TRBV28,TGTGCCAGCAGCCGACCGGGACTCGATTACGAGCAGTACTTC,CASSRPGLDYEQYF
TRBD2,NA,TRBJ2-3,TRBV5-1,TGCGCCAGCAGCAACGAACCTAGCGGGAGCACAGATACGCAGTATTTT,CASSNEPSGSTDTQYF
TRBD1,NA,TRBJ2-7,TRBV7-6,TGTGCCAGCAGCCCTAGAGTCGGACAGGGGGCTATATACGAGCAGTACTTC,CASSPRVGQGAIYEQYF
NA,NA,TRBJ2-3,TRBV7-2,TGTGCCAGCAGCTTAAGGCCTTTGATTCTCCTCACAGATACGCAGTATTTT,CASSLRPLILLTDTQYF
TRBD2,once,TRBJ2-2,TRBV9,TGTGCCAGCAGCGTAGGACTAGCTTCTACCGGGGAGCTGTTTTTT,CASSVGLASTGELFF
TRBD1,NA,TRBJ2-1,TRBV19,TGTGCCAGTAATAACAGGGGCGCGGATGAGCAGTTCTTC,CASNNRGADEQFF
NA,few,TRBJ1-1,TRBV7-9,TGTGCCAGCAGCTTACCAGTTACAGGTGCAGAAGCTTTCTTT,CASSLPVTGAEAFF
NA,NA,TRBJ2-2,TRBV28,TGTGCCAGCAGTTTAGGGGGGCCCCTAAGCACCGGGGAGCTGTTTTTT,CASSLGGPLSTGELFF
TRBD2,NA,TRBJ2-2,TRBV5-1,TGCGCCAGCAGCCTAGACGGGACTAGCGTCGGGGAGCTGTTTTTT,CASSLDGTSVGELFF
NA,NA,TRBJ1-1,TRBV18,TGTGCCAGCTCACCACTGATGGGCAAAAACACTGAAGCTTTCTTT,CASSPLMGKNTEAFF
TRBD2,NA,TRBJ2-7,TRBV2,TGTGCCAACCTCCCGGGACTAGCGGGAGGCCTCTCCTACGAGCAGTACTTC,CANLPGLAGGLSYEQYF
TRBD1,NA,TRBJ1-2,TRBV19,TGTGCCAGTAGTACCCGGACAGGGGATGGCTACACCTTC,CASSTRTGDGYTF
TRBD2,NA,TRBJ2-7,TRBV10-3,TGTGCCATCAGTGAGGTTATGACTAGCGAGTACGAGCAGTACTTC,CAISEVMTSEYEQYF
NA,NA,TRBJ1-2,TRBV7-2,TGTGCCAGCACCTATCTCGGGGACCGAAGAGGCTACACCTTC,CASTYLGDRRGYTF
TRBD2,once,TRBJ2-2,TRBV28,TGTGCCAGCAGTTTCTCTCGCGGGAGGGCTGAAGACACCGGGGAGCTGTTTTTT,CASSFSRGRAEDTGELFF
TRBD1,NA,TRBJ1-5,TRBV28,TGTGCCAGCAGTCAGGACAGGGGGTATCAGCCCCAGCATTTT,CASSQDRGYQPQHF
TRBD2,NA,TRBJ2-3,TRBV4-2,TGTGCCAGCAGCCAAGAACTAGCGGAGGGGTCACGAGATACGCAGTATTTT,CASSQELAEGSRDTQYF
NA,NA,TRBJ2-7,TRBV6-5,TGTGCCAGCAGCCGAACTAGCACCTACGAGCAGTACTTC,CASSRTSTYEQYF
TRBD1,NA,TRBJ2-1,TRBV7-9,TGTGCCAGCAGCTCCGGACAGGATCGGTTCTTC,CASSSGQDRFF
NA,NA,TRBJ2-5,TRBV19,TGTGCCAGTAGTCAAAACTCGCAAGAGACCCAGTACTTC,CASSQNSQETQYF
NA,NA,TRBJ2-5,TRBV27,TGTGCCAGCAGCCCATTAGCGGCTCAAGAGACCCAGTACTTC,CASSPLAAQETQYF
TRBD1,NA,TRBJ1-2,TRBV7-9,TGTGCCAGCAGCGCCGGACAGGGGGCTACGGATGGCTACACCTTC,CASSAGQGATDGYTF
TRBD2,NA,TRBJ2-2,TRBV5-4,TGTGCCAGCAGCTTGAAAGTTCCCGGGAGGGGCACCGGGGAGCTGTTTTTT,CASSLKVPGRGTGELFF
NA,NA,TRBJ2-3,TRBV27,TGTGCCAGCAGGCCGAGTTTTTTACCTAACCAGGGATTCACAGATACGCAGTATTTT,CASRPSFLPNQGFTDTQYF
NA,NA,TRBJ1-1,TRBV9,TGTGCCAGCAGCGTAGGTGGAGCGAACACTGAAGCTTTCTTT,CASSVGGANTEAFF
NA,NA,TRBJ2-1,TRBV18,TGTGCCAGCTCAATCAATGAGCAGTTCTTC,CASSINEQFF
NA,once,TRBJ1-1,TRBV28,TGTGCCAGCAGTGCCCAATTTTTCCCCGGCGGAACTGAAGCTTTCTTT,CASSAQFFPGGTEAFF
TRBD2,NA,TRBJ2-1,TRBV7-3,TGTGCCAGCAGCTTAGACGGGAGGGCCGGCAATGAGCAGTTCTTC,CASSLDGRAGNEQFF
TRBD1,NA,TRBJ1-2,TRBV27,TGTGCCAGCAGTTCAAGGACAGGGGGTGGCTACACCTTC,CASSSRTGGGYTF
NA,NA,TRBJ2-3,TRBV5-1,TGCGCCAGCAGCTCCTGGGGGGCAGATACGCAGTATTTT,CASSSWGADTQYF
NA,NA,TRBJ2-3,TRBV5-1,TGCGCCAGCAGCTCCCTCACTACGGGCACAGATACGCAGTATTTT,CASSSLTTGTDTQYF
TRBD1,NA,TRBJ2-3,TRBV5-5,TGTGCCAGCACACGACAGGGGGCAGATACGCAGTATTTT,CASTRQGADTQYF
NA,NA,TRBJ2-1,TRBV5-6,TGTGCCAGCAGCTTGGAAGCAAGACCATACAATGAGCAGTTCTTC,CASSLEARPYNEQFF
NA,once,TRBJ2-7,TRBV2,TGTGCCAGCAGTGAAAACGTGGCGCCGCTGTACTTC,CASSENVAPLYF
NA,NA,TRBJ1-3,TRBV15,TGTGCCACCAGCAGAGGGGGCATTTCTGGAAACACCATATATTTT,CATSRGGISGNTIYF
TRBD2,NA,TRBJ2-7,TRBV19,TGTGCCAGTAGTATGGGGAGACTAGCGGGAGTCTACGAGCAGTACTTC,CASSMGRLAGVYEQYF